The rows below give T cell receptor beta chains drawn from one sample of a study of blood T cell repertoires in COVID-19. The assay was immunoSEQ multiplex PCR, and TCRdb's table has in-frame clones only and misses some. The table records fewer than 30,000 clones, 80% to 90% of them present only once. The sample was peripheral blood. The origin of the receptors is an elderly woman with COVID-19, enrolled during active disease. Both conserved end residues are part of each CDR3. D genes are given only for firm matches. Size tells how often a clone was seen (once, few, many) or the class of an expanded clone, and some rows leave it out.

TGTGCCAGCTCACAGGGGCACTCCCGGGAGCTGTTTTTT,CASSQGHSRELFF,-,TRBJ2-2,-,TRBV18
TGCAGCGTTGACAGAACGGGGGGCGCGGGTGGCTACACCTTC,CSVDRTGGAGGYTF,-,TRBJ1-2,-,TRBV29-1
TGTGCCATCAGCCCAGGGCGGGGGAGCACAGATACGCAGTATTTT,CAISPGRGSTDTQYF,TRBD2,TRBJ2-3,-,TRBV10-3
TGTGCCAGCAGCCCGGGAGGCAGCCACGATACGCAGTATTTT,CASSPGGSHDTQYF,TRBD2,TRBJ2-3,-,TRBV5-4
TGTGCCACAGGACAGGGGATTGGAGAGACCCAGTACTTC,CATGQGIGETQYF,TRBD1,TRBJ2-5,-,TRBV10-3
TGTGCCAGCAGTTTAGGGACTGACTATGGCTACACCTTC,CASSLGTDYGYTF,-,TRBJ1-2,-,TRBV28
TGTGCCAGCAGCGAAGGGGACAGGGGCTTCACCTACGAGCAGTACTTC,CASSEGDRGFTYEQYF,TRBD1,TRBJ2-7,-,TRBV5-4
TGCGCCAGCAGCTTGGACGGGACAGGGCCCACAGATACGCAGTATTTT,CASSLDGTGPTDTQYF,TRBD1,TRBJ2-3,-,TRBV5-1
TGTGCCAGCACAGGGGAGACGGACACTGAAGCTTTCTTT,CASTGETDTEAFF,-,TRBJ1-1,-,TRBV5-4
TGTGCCAGCAGTTACCACGCCCCCAGAGGGTATGGCGCTTTCTTT,CASSYHAPRGYGAFF,-,TRBJ1-1,-,TRBV6-5
TGTGCCAGCAGTTATGCCAGGGGCAATCAGCCCCAGCATTTT,CASSYARGNQPQHF,-,TRBJ1-5,-,TRBV6-6
TGCGCCAGCAGCCAGGATGTCGGGGGATTCTCTGGAAACACCATATATTTT,CASSQDVGGFSGNTIYF,-,TRBJ1-3,few,TRBV5-1
TGTGCCAGTACCGGGACAGGGGGAATCGAGCAGTACTTC,CASTGTGGIEQYF,TRBD1,TRBJ2-7,-,TRBV19
TGCGCCAGCAGCTTGGGTCGCAGGGGAGAGACCCAGTACTTC,CASSLGRRGETQYF,-,TRBJ2-5,-,TRBV5-1
TGTGCCAGCAGTGGATCGGGGGGGGCCTACAATGAGCAGTTCTTC,CASSGSGGAYNEQFF,TRBD2,TRBJ2-1,-,TRBV25-1
TGTGCCCGCAGCTTGGTGGGGGGGACAGGGGTTAGCGGCTACACCTTC,CARSLVGGTGVSGYTF,TRBD1,TRBJ1-2,-,TRBV5-5
TGTGCCAGCAGCGCGCCGGGACACCGTTTAACGAACACTGAAGCTTTCTTT,CASSAPGHRLTNTEAFF,-,TRBJ1-1,-,TRBV9
TGTGCCAGCAGTTCACCCGGGGTAAGAGACAATGAGCAGTTCTTC,CASSSPGVRDNEQFF,-,TRBJ2-1,-,TRBV5-8
TGTGCCAGTAGCACCCGGAGGGGGAACACTGAAGCTTTCTTT,CASSTRRGNTEAFF,-,TRBJ1-1,-,TRBV19
TGTGCCAGCAGCAGACGGACAGGGGTGAATGAAAAACTGTTTTTT,CASSRRTGVNEKLFF,TRBD1,TRBJ1-4,-,TRBV7-9
TGTGCCTGGGGGACAGGGGGAAAACTGTTTTTT,CAWGTGGKLFF,TRBD1,TRBJ1-4,-,TRBV30
TGTGCCAGCAGTCAAACAGGGTCGGGTGGCTACACCTTC,CASSQTGSGGYTF,-,TRBJ1-2,once,TRBV12-3/TRBV12-4
TGTGCCAGCAGCTCCTCCGGGGAGACGCAGTATTTT,CASSSSGETQYF,-,TRBJ2-3,-,TRBV7-8
TGTGCCAGCAGCCCGGGACAGGGGGCGGCCGGGGAGCTGTTTTTT,CASSPGQGAAGELFF,TRBD1,TRBJ2-2,few,TRBV14
TGTGCCAGCCCTACTAGCGGGGAATCCTACGAGCAGTACTTC,CASPTSGESYEQYF,TRBD2,TRBJ2-7,-,TRBV6-5
TGTGCCAGCAGCCAAGGCCCCCCGACAGGGTGGAGTGGAAACACCATATATTTT,CASSQGPPTGWSGNTIYF,TRBD1,TRBJ1-3,once,TRBV3-1/TRBV3-2
TGTGCCAGCAGCTTTACGGGGATTCTTGGAAACACCATATATTTT,CASSFTGILGNTIYF,-,TRBJ1-3,-,TRBV5-6
TGTGCCAGCAGCCCTAGCTATGGCTACGAGCAGTACTTC,CASSPSYGYEQYF,-,TRBJ2-7,-,TRBV5-4
TGCGCCAGCAGCTTGGAGGGGTCAGGCCCATCTAGAATGCTGTTTTTT,CASSLEGSGPSRMLFF,-,TRBJ1-4,once,TRBV5-1
TGTGCCTGGGCCGAGGGACAGGGCACTGAAGCTTTCTTT,CAWAEGQGTEAFF,TRBD1,TRBJ1-1,-,TRBV30
TGTGCTAGTGCCACCCGGGAGACCCAGTACTTC,CASATRETQYF,-,TRBJ2-5,-,TRBV12-5
TGTGCCAGCAGCACGGACAGGGGAAGGATGGGCAATGAGCAGTTCTTC,CASSTDRGRMGNEQFF,TRBD1,TRBJ2-1,-,TRBV5-4
TGTGCCAGCTCACCATTCCCAGACAGGGCGGCATACGAGCAGTACTTC,CASSPFPDRAAYEQYF,TRBD1,TRBJ2-7,-,TRBV18
TGTGCCAGCAGCAGGGGGGCCATTGAGCAGTTCTTC,CASSRGAIEQFF,-,TRBJ2-1,-,TRBV12-3/TRBV12-4
TGCGCCAGCAGCCAAGAGGGAGAGGGCGGGCAGTATTTT,CASSQEGEGGQYF,-,TRBJ2-3,-,TRBV5-1
TGTGCCAGCAGGGTAACAGGGGAGAGCTATGGCTACACCTTC,CASRVTGESYGYTF,TRBD1,TRBJ1-2,-,TRBV11-2
TGTGCCAGCAGTGCTCAGGGGTACAATGAGCAGTTCTTC,CASSAQGYNEQFF,-,TRBJ2-1,-,TRBV2
TGCGCCAGCAGCTCCGGACAGACATTGAACACTGAAGCTTTCTTT,CASSSGQTLNTEAFF,-,TRBJ1-1,-,TRBV5-1
TGCGCCAGCAGCCAAGGACTAGCGGATTACTACGAGCAGTACTTC,CASSQGLADYYEQYF,TRBD2,TRBJ2-7,few,TRBV4-1
TGTGCCAGCGGGACTAGAGTTGAAGCTTTCTTT,CASGTRVEAFF,-,TRBJ1-1,-,TRBV6-5
TGTGCCAGCAGCTTGATGGCCACTGAAGCTTTCTTT,CASSLMATEAFF,-,TRBJ1-1,-,TRBV7-2
TGTGCCAGCAGCTCGCCCCCGGGGGGCTGCACCTTC,CASSSPPGGCTF,-,TRBJ1-2,-,TRBV11-2
TGCAGCGTTGACCAGGGTGCCTCTGGCTACACCTTC,CSVDQGASGYTF,-,TRBJ1-2,-,TRBV29-1
TGTGCCAGCAGTTACTCGACGGGTAGCGGTGAGCAGTTCTTC,CASSYSTGSGEQFF,-,TRBJ2-1,-,TRBV6-5
TGTGCCACAGGGGGTTCCGACTCTGGAAACACCATATATTTT,CATGGSDSGNTIYF,TRBD1,TRBJ1-3,-,TRBV2
TGTGCCAGCAGTCCGACTAGCGGGGGGATAAGCTCCTACAATGAGCAGTTCTTC,CASSPTSGGISSYNEQFF,TRBD2,TRBJ2-1,-,TRBV6-6
TGCGCCAGCAGCCCCTTAAGCGGGAGGGCCCCCGGGGAGCTGTTTTTT,CASSPLSGRAPGELFF,TRBD2,TRBJ2-2,-,TRBV5-1
TGTGCCATCAGCGGAACTCGGACAGGGGGCAGTGAAAAACTGTTTTTT,CAISGTRTGGSEKLFF,TRBD1,TRBJ1-4,-,TRBV10-3
TGTGCCAGCAGTGACAGGGGGCCCTACAATGAGCAGTTCTTC,CASSDRGPYNEQFF,TRBD1,TRBJ2-1,-,TRBV6-1
TGTGCCAGTAAGGCCTCGGGACAGGGTTGGTATGGCTACACCTTC,CASKASGQGWYGYTF,TRBD1,TRBJ1-2,-,TRBV19
TGTGCCAGCAGTGAGGAGGGTTACGAGCAGTACTTC,CASSEEGYEQYF,-,TRBJ2-7,-,TRBV2
TGTGCCACCAGCAGAGTTAAGGAGGGCATTCAGTACTTC,CATSRVKEGIQYF,-,TRBJ2-4,-,TRBV15
TGTGCCAGCAGCGGGACAGGGGAGGCTGAGCAGTTCTTC,CASSGTGEAEQFF,TRBD1,TRBJ2-1,-,TRBV6-5
TGCAGCGCGATACAGGAACCGAACACCGGGGAGCTGTTTTTT,CSAIQEPNTGELFF,-,TRBJ2-2,-,TRBV29-1